Detailed here is one TCR beta chain. Its antigen is unknown. The CDR3 end falls 3 residues outside the read, so it is completed with the germline J gene. Between the trimmed V and J ends, which lost 0 bases and 2 bases, there was a span of 11 bases. The length of the CDR3 is 15 residues. CDR1 is SGHDT, CDR2 YYEEEE, per germline. This entry belongs to a study of Tregs in tolerant kidney transplant recipients. Study as a whole: Related graft donors supplied nonmyeloablative bone marrow transplants, and mixed chimerism was transient.

TCRdb keeps only in-frame clones here, not all; method: immunoSEQ multiplex PCR. The sample features about 48,000 clones, with 0.8% to 1% in its top ten. Overall study findings and caveats: Biological reproducibility was not directly addressed in this study.

Source: CD4+ T cells from blood, taken before the transplant. The J gene is TRBJ1-2, the V gene TRBV5-6; D is uncertain. The receptor comes from a human donor who received a combined kidney and bone marrow transplant. CDR3 residues: CASSLDAGWNYGYTF. Incomplete CDR3 DNA: TGTGCCAGCAGCTTGGACGCGGGCTGGAACTATGGC.